The 31 T cell receptor beta chains presented below share a single source sample, sequenced in a study of T cells in Graves' hyperthyroidism and ophthalmopathy. Amplified TCR beta CDR3 regions came from RNA transcripts. HTBI primers were used for first-round RT-PCR of the TCR CDR3. TCRdb reprocessed the multiplex PCR reads via MiXCR and lists one record per CDR3 protein. The sample shows about 340,000 distinct CDR3 sequences, about 21% of them seen only once. Material: blood. These TCRs come from a woman in her 50s with Graves' hyperthyroidism.

On this clonotype itself: Germline is not matched at one junction end, which may reflect a read error. The chain combines TRBV6-5 with TRBJ2-3; unclear D gene. Germline V gene sequence: CDR1 MNHEY, CDR2 SVGAGI. The CDR3 runs to 15 residues. The CDR3 loop is CASSYSIPLTDAQYF. Here the CDR3 DNA reads TGTGCCAGCAGTTACTCGATCCCCTTAACAGATGCGCAGTATTTT.

This clonotype has just a few counts. This sequence joins TRBV10-3 and TRBJ1-4; D uncertain. The V gene's germline CDR1 is ENHRY and CDR2 SYGVKD. Trimming shortened V by 3 bases and J by 0 bases, and 5 bases separated the two germline ends. CDR3 size: 14 residues. For the CDR3, the DNA is TGTGCCATCAGTGACCCAGCAACTAATGAAAAACTGTTTTTT. This gives the protein CAISDPATNEKLFF.

The rearrangement joins TRBV6-2 or TRBV6-3 to TRBJ2-5; no firm D call. The germline V gene has CDR1 MNHEY and CDR2 SVGEGT. V was cut by 8 bases and J by 5 bases, with 12 bases left in between. The CDR3 runs to 12 residues. The CDR3 spells CASVGPVETQYF. DNA of the CDR3: TGTGCCAGCGTCGGGCCAGTCGAGACCCAGTACTTC.

This chain connects TRBV6-1 to TRBJ2-1; the D gene is possibly TRBD1 (5 bases). There are 15 residues in the CDR3. Germline lookup yields CDR1 MNHNS and CDR2 SASEGT. V gave up 0 bases and J gave up 14 bases, with 20 bases separating them. CDR3 sequence: CASSEASQGGSQKFF. The CDR3 bases are TGTGCCAGCAGTGAAGCTTCCCAGGGTGGATCCCAAAAGTTCTTC.

The chain has TRBV9 and TRBJ1-1, with 7 nucleotides matching TRBD1. Germline V CDR1 and CDR2: SGDLS, YYNGEE. The junction had 3 bases not matched to a gene; V was cut back by 3 bases and J by 4 bases. There are 13 residues in the CDR3. CDR3 nucleotides: TGTGCCAGCAGCGGACCAGGGGGCACTGAAGCTTTCTTT. Protein: CASSGPGGTEAFF. Full variable domain (remainder filled in from reference TRBV9 and TRBJ1-1): DSGVTQTPKHLITATGQRVTLRCSPRSGDLSVYWYQQSLDQGLQFLIQYYNGEERAKGNILERFSAQQFPDLHSELNLSSLELGDSALYFCASSGPGGTEAFFGQGTRLTVV.

In this sample, this clonotype turned up many times. The chain recombines TRBV28 with TRBJ2-1; 10 bases agree with TRBD2. This CDR3 has 17 amino acids. Germline CDR1 and CDR2: MDHEN and SYDVKM. V lost 2 bases and J lost 2; bases outside the gene matches: 6. DNA for the CDR3: TGTGCCAGCAGTTTAAGGGGACTAGCGCGAGCCTACAATGAGCAGTTCTTC. Its translation is CASSLRGLARAYNEQFF.

This clonotype turned up a few times. The chain has TRBV6-1 and TRBJ2-5; 9 bases map to TRBD1. The CDR3 runs 14 residues. Trimming cost V 7 bases and J 5 bases; bases outside gene matches: 8. Germline assignment: CDR1 MNHNS and CDR2 SASEGT. The CDR3, as DNA: TGTGCCAGCAACACCGGGACAGGGTTGGAGACCCAGTACTTC. Amino acid sequence: CASNTGTGLETQYF.

The chain employs TRBV5-8 and TRBJ1-6; D not certain. This CDR3 spans 17 amino acids. Trimming took 2 bases from V and 3 from J, leaving 15 bases between them. Per germline, CDR1 SGHTS and CDR2 YDEGEE. The CDR3 DNA is TGTGCCAGCAGCTTAGTTTCGGCTAATCGCTATAATTCACCCCTCCACTTT. This translates into CASSLVSANRYNSPLHF.

This clonotype was seen ten or more times. The chain combines TRBV20-1 with TRBJ1-2; D is possibly TRBD1 (5 bases). V shed 0 bases and J shed 2 bases, with 7 bases lying between them. The CDR3 covers 13 residues. From germline, CDR1 is DFQATT and CDR2 SNEGSKA (reference sequence). The CDR3 here is CSARDRGNYGYTF. CDR3 coding DNA: TGCAGTGCTAGAGATAGGGGCAACTATGGCTACACCTTC.

This chain uses TRBV28 with TRBJ2-1; 7 nucleotides match TRBD2. The CDR3 contains 16 residues. V lost 6 bases and J lost 3; bases outside the gene matches: 11. Germline CDR1 MDHEN, CDR2 SYDVKM. Here the CDR3 reads CASRLGLDRVYNEQFF. CDR3 bases: TGTGCCAGCAGACTCGGACTAGATCGTGTCTACAATGAGCAGTTCTTC.

Ten or more counts support this clonotype. The chain recombines TRBV11-1 with TRBJ2-1, with D possibly being TRBD1 (6 bases). The CDR3 sequence is 14 residues long. V lost 5 bases, J lost 8 bases, and 16 bases lay in between. CDR1 and CDR2 from the germline V gene are SGHAT and FQDESV (reference sequence). CDR3: CASSPRLDSDEQFF. The CDR3 DNA reads TGTGCCAGCAGCCCTCGACTGGACAGTGATGAGCAGTTCTTC. Complete variable domain (other parts from reference TRBV11-1 and TRBJ2-1): EAEVAQSPRYKITEKSQAVAFWCDPISGHATLYWYRQILGQGPELLVQFQDESVVDDSQLPKDRFSAERLKGVDSTLKIQPAELGDSAMYLCASSPRLDSDEQFFGPGTRLTVL.

The chain carries TRBV12-3 or TRBV12-4 and TRBJ1-5; 7 positions match TRBD1. The CDR3 extends over 14 amino acids. J gave up 2 bases and V 8 bases, and 6 bases lay outside the gene matches. The CDR3 DNA reads as TGTGCCAGCGGCAGGACAGGCGGCAATCAGCCCCAGCATTTT. Translation: CASGRTGGNQPQHF.

This clonotype showed up just a few times. The chain recombines TRBV11-3 with TRBJ2-7; 11 bases fit TRBD2. The CDR3 runs to 15 residues. V lost 7 bases and J lost 3; bases outside the gene matches: 8. Per the germline V gene, CDR1 is SGHNT and CDR2 is YENEEA. CDR3 coding DNA: TGTGCCAGCACCCAGGGGCTAGCGGGGGGCTACGAGCAGTACTTC. This codes for CASTQGLAGGYEQYF. The complete variable domain, with remaining parts taken from reference TRBV11-3 and TRBJ2-7, reads EAGVVQSPRYKIIEKKQPVAFWCNPISGHNTLYWYLQNLGQGPELLIRYENEEAVDDSQLPKDRFSAERLKGVDSTLKIQPAELGDSAVYLCASTQGLAGGYEQYFGPGTRLTVT.

The chain employs TRBV12-3 or TRBV12-4 and TRBJ2-3; TRBD2 matches 10 bases. The CDR3 covers 15 residues. V shed 4 bases and J 7 bases; nucleotides not matched to a gene: 8. The CDR3 loop reads CASSYEREGLNTQYF. The CDR3 region has the DNA TGTGCCAGCAGTTACGAGCGGGAGGGCCTGAATACGCAGTATTTT.

The chain recombines TRBV10-3 with TRBJ1-5, with D unclear. CDR3 length: 14 residues. Germline CDR1 ENHRY, CDR2 SYGVKD. Trimming left V 6 bases short and J 2 bases short, with 11 bases between. CDR3 in DNA: TGTGCCATCAGCCCGATGGGTGGCAATCAGCCCCAGCATTTT. Its translation is CAISPMGGNQPQHF.

This clonotype was seen repeatedly, ten times or more. The gene calls are TRBV11-1 and TRBJ2-1; the D is unclear. Germline V gives CDR1 SGHAT, CDR2 FQDESV (reference sequence). Trimming left V 2 bases short and J 0 bases short, with 5 bases between. The CDR3 loop spans 14 amino acids. CDR3 amino acids: CASSLRSSYNEQFF. CDR3 in DNA: TGTGCCAGCAGCTTAAGGAGCTCCTACAATGAGCAGTTCTTC.

This clonotype was seen repeatedly, ten times or more. This chain links TRBV7-2 with TRBJ2-5; 11 bases align to TRBD2. CDR3 size: 18 residues. The germline V gene has CDR1 SGHTA and CDR2 FQGNSA. The V and J ends lost 0 bases and 7 bases, in that order; junction bases with no gene match: 13. The CDR3, as DNA: TGTGCCAGCAGCTTAGCGTCTAGCGGGGGGCCTGGTGTTGGGACCCAGTACTTC. Translating it yields CASSLASSGGPGVGTQYF.

This clonotype was detected once. V and J are TRBV7-9 and TRBJ2-7; 9 bases align to TRBD1. The V segment lost 4 bases and the J segment 7 bases; nucleotides outside the gene matches: 8. The CDR3 loop spans 14 amino acids. From germline, CDR1 is SEHNR and CDR2 FQNEAQ (reference sequence). The CDR3 is CASSSKQGAGEQYF. The DNA of the CDR3 is TGTGCCAGCAGCTCCAAACAGGGGGCGGGGGAGCAGTACTTC.

The gene calls are TRBV27 and TRBJ2-7; perhaps TRBD1 as D (5 bases). The CDR3 runs to 16 residues. The ends were cut back, 7 bases at V and 3 bases at J, with 22 bases in the middle. Germline V gene lookup returns CDR1 MNHEY and CDR2 SMNVEV (reference sequence). CDR3 sequence reads: CASTLSGRNRLYEQYF. CDR3 coding DNA: TGTGCCAGCACCTTAAGTGGGCGGAACAGGCTCTACGAGCAGTACTTC.

The V gene is TRBV6-5, the J gene TRBJ1-2; D gene ambiguous. This CDR3 has 13 residues. CDR1 is MNHEY and CDR2 is SVGAGI in the germline V gene. V gave up 2 bases and J gave up 9 bases, with 13 bases separating them. DNA of the CDR3: TGTGCCAGCAGTTACCCGAGGAGCTGGAGCTACACCTTC. This gives the protein CASSYPRSWSYTF.

The chain carries TRBV28 and TRBJ1-2, with a weak D call TRBD1 (6 bases). V lost 5 bases, J lost 3 bases, and 10 bases lay in between. Germline loops: CDR1 MDHEN, CDR2 SYDVKM. This CDR3 comprises 13 residues. CDR3 protein: CASSNGGHYGYTF. CDR3 in DNA: TGTGCCAGCAGTAACGGGGGCCACTATGGCTACACCTTC.

The CDR3 region is CAISHGSEAFF. The CDR3 DNA reads TGTGCCATCAGTCACGGTAGTGAAGCTTTCTTT. The rearrangement uses TRBV10-3 and TRBJ1-1; D uncertain. This CDR3 is 11 amino acids long. CDR1 ENHRY and CDR2 SYGVKD come from the germline V gene. The V gene lost 5 bases and the J gene lost 7 bases, with 8 bases spanning the gap.

The CDR3 here is CASSLTGTSGGRTDTQYF. CDR3 bases: TGCGCCAGCAGCCTCACCGGGACTAGCGGGGGGCGAACAGATACGCAGTATTTT. This chain joins TRBV5-1 and TRBJ2-3; TRBD2 matches 15 bases. Trimming at V came to 4 bases and at J to 3 bases, leaving 9 bases not matched to a gene. The CDR3 has 18 amino acids. CDR1 and CDR2 (germline): SGHRS, YFSETQ. Full variable domain (missing parts from reference TRBV5-1 and TRBJ2-3): KAGVTQTPRYLIKTRGQQVTLSCSPISGHRSVSWYQQTPGQGLQFLFEYFSETQRNKGNFPGRFSGRQFSNSRSEMNVSTLELGDSALYLCASSLTGTSGGRTDTQYFGPGTRLTVL.

The chain uses TRBV10-1 and TRBJ1-1; 8 bases map to TRBD1. The CDR3 runs 17 residues. The junction had 7 bases not matched to a gene; V was cut back by 1 base and J by 0 bases. Germline values: CDR1 WNHNN, CDR2 SYGVQD (reference sequence). The CDR3 loop reads CASSEYRQGSVNTEAFF. As DNA, the CDR3 is TGCGCCAGCAGTGAGTACAGACAGGGGTCGGTGAACACTGAAGCTTTCTTT.

This clonotype was observed a handful of times. This chain connects TRBV19 to TRBJ1-2; D perhaps matches TRBD1 (6 bases). This CDR3 has 16 residues. V was trimmed by 9 bases and J by 7 bases, leaving 27 bases between them. Germline-derived CDR1 and CDR2 are LNHDA and SQIVND (reference sequence). The DNA of the CDR3 is TGTGCCAGACCCGTTAACGGGGGACACAGGGATCTTGGCTACACCTTC. Amino acid sequence: CARPVNGGHRDLGYTF.

This chain connects TRBV7-8 to TRBJ2-2; D may be TRBD2 (6 bases). Germline lookup yields CDR1 SGHVS and CDR2 FQNEAQ. V shed 5 bases and J shed 7 bases, with 14 bases lying between them. The CDR3 loop spans 14 amino acids. This CDR3 is CASSLGRAGGELFF. CDR3 nucleotide sequence: TGTGCCAGCAGCCTGGGGCGAGCGGGCGGGGAGCTGTTTTTT.

This clonotype was observed at least ten times. V usage is TRBV19 and J usage is TRBJ1-4; TRBD1 agrees at 7 bases. The CDR3 loop spans 14 amino acids. Germline assignment: CDR1 LNHDA and CDR2 SQIVND (reference sequence). The V and J ends lost 5 bases and 4 bases, in that order; junction bases with no gene match: 4. The CDR3 DNA reads TGTGCCAGTAGTCGACAGGGCCGTAATGAAAAACTGTTTTTT. Translating it yields CASSRQGRNEKLFF.

This clonotype appeared many times. V usage is TRBV20-1 and J usage is TRBJ2-1, with unresolved D. The CDR3 loop spans 10 amino acids. Germline V gene lookup returns CDR1 DFQATT and CDR2 SNEGSKA (reference sequence). Trimming took off 7 bases at V and 4 bases at J, with 5 bases between the two ends. CDR3 in amino acids: CSVLYNEQFF. In nucleotides, the CDR3 is TGCAGTGTTTTATACAATGAGCAGTTCTTC.

This clonotype was recorded at least ten times. The gene calls are TRBV28 and TRBJ2-5; D uncertain. Trimming left V 3 bases short and J 5 bases short, with 19 bases between. CDR3 size: 16 residues. Germline V lookup: CDR1 MDHEN, CDR2 SYDVKM. CDR3 sequence (DNA): TGTGCCAGCAGTTTCTCCAGCCAGCCTAGACGGGAGACCCAGTACTTC. Protein sequence: CASSFSSQPRRETQYF.

The rearrangement joins TRBV2 to TRBJ2-7; 11 positions match TRBD2. The CDR3 length is 15 residues. Germline loops: CDR1 SNHLY, CDR2 FYNNEI. V lost 6 bases to trimming and J lost 0 bases; unmatched junction nucleotides: 4. CDR3 protein: CASRGTSGSSYEQYF. CDR3 DNA: TGTGCCAGCAGGGGAACTAGCGGGAGCTCCTACGAGCAGTACTTC.

This clonotype was detected ten times or more. The rearrangement links TRBV28 to TRBJ2-2; D uncertain. Germline V gives CDR1 MDHEN, CDR2 SYDVKM. Trimming cost V 2 bases and J 5 bases, with 3 bases left between them. The CDR3 runs to 12 residues. CDR3 sequence: CASSLGTGELFF. The CDR3 DNA sequence: TGTGCCAGCAGTTTAGGGACCGGGGAGCTGTTTTTT.